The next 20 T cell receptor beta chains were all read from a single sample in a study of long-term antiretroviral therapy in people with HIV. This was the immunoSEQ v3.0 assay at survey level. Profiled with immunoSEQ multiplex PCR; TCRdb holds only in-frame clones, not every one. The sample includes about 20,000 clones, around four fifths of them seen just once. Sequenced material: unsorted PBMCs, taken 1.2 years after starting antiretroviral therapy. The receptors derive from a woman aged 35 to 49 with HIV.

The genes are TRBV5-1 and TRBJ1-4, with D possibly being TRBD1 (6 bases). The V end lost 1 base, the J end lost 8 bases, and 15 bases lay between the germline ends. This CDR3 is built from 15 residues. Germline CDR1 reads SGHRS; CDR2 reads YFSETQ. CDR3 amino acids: CASSLSRGGGEKLFF. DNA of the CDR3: TGCGCCAGCAGCTTGTCCAGGGGCGGGGGGGAAAAACTGTTTTTT.

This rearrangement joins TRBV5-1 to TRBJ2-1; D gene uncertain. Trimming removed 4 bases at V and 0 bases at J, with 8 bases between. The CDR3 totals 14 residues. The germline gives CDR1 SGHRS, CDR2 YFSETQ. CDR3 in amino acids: CASSPRSSYNEQFF. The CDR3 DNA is TGCGCCAGCAGCCCGAGGAGCTCCTACAATGAGCAGTTCTTC.

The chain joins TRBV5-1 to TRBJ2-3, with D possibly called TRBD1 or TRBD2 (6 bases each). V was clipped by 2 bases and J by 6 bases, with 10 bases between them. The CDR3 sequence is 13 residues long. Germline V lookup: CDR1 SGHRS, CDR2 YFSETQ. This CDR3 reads CASSFGGHDTQYF. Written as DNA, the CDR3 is TGCGCCAGCAGCTTTGGGGGGCACGATACGCAGTATTTT.

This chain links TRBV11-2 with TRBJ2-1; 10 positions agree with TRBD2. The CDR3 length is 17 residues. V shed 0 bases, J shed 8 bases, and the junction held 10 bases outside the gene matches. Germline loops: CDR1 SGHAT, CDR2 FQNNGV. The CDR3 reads CASSLEAGLAGVYEQFF. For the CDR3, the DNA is TGTGCCAGCAGCTTAGAGGCTGGGCTAGCGGGAGTGTATGAGCAGTTCTTC.

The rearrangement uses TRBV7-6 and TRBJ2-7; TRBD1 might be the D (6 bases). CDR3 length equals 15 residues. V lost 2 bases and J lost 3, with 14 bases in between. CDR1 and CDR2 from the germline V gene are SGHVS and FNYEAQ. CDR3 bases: TGTGCCAGCAGCTTAATGCCAGGGGATATCTACGAGCAGTACTTC. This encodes CASSLMPGDIYEQYF.

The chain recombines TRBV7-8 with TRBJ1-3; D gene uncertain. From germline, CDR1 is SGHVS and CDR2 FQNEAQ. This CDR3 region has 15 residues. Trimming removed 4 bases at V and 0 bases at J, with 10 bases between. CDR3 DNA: TGTGCCAGCAGCTCCGCCTCCTACTCTGGAAACACCATATATTTT. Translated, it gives CASSSASYSGNTIYF.

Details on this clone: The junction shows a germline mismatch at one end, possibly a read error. In DNA form, the CDR3 reads TGTGCCAGCACTTTCGAGAACCAGGAGACCCAGTACTTC. Translation: CASTFENQETQYF. The chain carries TRBV5-4 and TRBJ2-5; D not certain. CDR3 size: 13 residues. The germline V gene has CDR1 SGHNT and CDR2 YYREEE (reference sequence). Using reference TRBV5-4 and TRBJ2-5 for the parts outside the CDR3, the full variable domain is ETGVTQSPTHLIKTRGQQVTLRCSSQSGHNTVSWYQQALGQGPQFIFQYYREEENGRGNFPPRFSGLQFPNYSSELNVNALELDDSALYLCASTFENQETQYFGPGTRLLVL.

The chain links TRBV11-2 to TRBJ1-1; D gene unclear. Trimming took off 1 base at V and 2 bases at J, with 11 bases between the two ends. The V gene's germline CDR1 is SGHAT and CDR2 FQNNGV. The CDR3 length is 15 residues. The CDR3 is CASSLGTTANTEAFF. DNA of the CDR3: TGTGCCAGCAGCTTAGGGACTACCGCAAACACTGAAGCTTTCTTT.

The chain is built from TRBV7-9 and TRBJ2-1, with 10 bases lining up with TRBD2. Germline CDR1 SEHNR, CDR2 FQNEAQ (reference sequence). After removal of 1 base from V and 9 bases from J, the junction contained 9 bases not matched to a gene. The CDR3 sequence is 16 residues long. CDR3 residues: CASSLDSGRPSGEQFF. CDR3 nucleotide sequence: TGTGCCAGCAGCTTAGATAGCGGGAGGCCCTCGGGTGAGCAGTTCTTC.

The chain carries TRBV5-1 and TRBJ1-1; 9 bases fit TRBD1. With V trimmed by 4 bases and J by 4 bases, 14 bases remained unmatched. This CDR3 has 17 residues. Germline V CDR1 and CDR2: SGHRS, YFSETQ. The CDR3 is CASSPQAGTGSRTEAFF. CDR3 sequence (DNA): TGCGCCAGCAGCCCGCAGGCCGGGACAGGGAGTCGCACTGAAGCTTTCTTT.

CDR3 coding DNA: TGTGCCAGCTCACAGACTATCGGAAACGAGCAGTACTTC. Translation gives CASSQTIGNEQYF. This chain joins TRBV18 and TRBJ2-7, with D possibly matching TRBD2 (5 bases). The CDR3 spans 13 residues. V gave up 4 bases and J gave up 5 bases, with 12 bases separating them. Germline values: CDR1 KGHSH, CDR2 LQKENI. Combining the CDR3 with reference TRBV18 and TRBJ2-7 gives the whole variable domain NAGVMQNPRHLVRRRGQEARLRCSPMKGHSHVYWYRQLPEEGLKFMVYLQKENIIDESGMPKERFSAEFPKEGPSILRIQQVVRGDSAAYFCASSQTIGNEQYFGPGTRLTVT.

The CDR3 DNA reads TGTGCCAGCAGTTCTAGAGGCACCGGGGAGCTGTTTTTT. The encoded protein is CASSSRGTGELFF. This chain links TRBV7-2 with TRBJ2-2, with no clear D. Germline V gene sequence: CDR1 SGHTA, CDR2 FQGNSA. The ends were cut back, 6 bases at V and 4 bases at J, with 9 bases in the middle. This CDR3 is built from 13 residues.

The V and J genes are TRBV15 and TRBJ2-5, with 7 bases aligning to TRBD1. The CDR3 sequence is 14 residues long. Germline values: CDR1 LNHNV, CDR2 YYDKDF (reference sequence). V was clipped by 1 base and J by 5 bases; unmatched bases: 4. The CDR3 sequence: CATSRGRGSETQYF. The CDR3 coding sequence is TGTGCCACCAGCAGAGGCAGGGGGTCGGAGACCCAGTACTTC.

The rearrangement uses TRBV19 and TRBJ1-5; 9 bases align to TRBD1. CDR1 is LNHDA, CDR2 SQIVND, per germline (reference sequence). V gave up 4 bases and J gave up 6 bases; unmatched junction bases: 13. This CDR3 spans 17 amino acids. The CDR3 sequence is CASSTRDRGESGQPQHF. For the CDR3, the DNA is TGTGCCAGTAGTACACGTGACAGGGGGGAGTCTGGTCAGCCCCAGCATTTT.

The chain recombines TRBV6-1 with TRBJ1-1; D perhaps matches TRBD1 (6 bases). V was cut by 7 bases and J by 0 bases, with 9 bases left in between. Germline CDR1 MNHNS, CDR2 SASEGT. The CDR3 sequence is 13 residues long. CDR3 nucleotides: TGTGCCAGCATCAGGACAGTGAACACTGAAGCTTTCTTT. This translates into CASIRTVNTEAFF.

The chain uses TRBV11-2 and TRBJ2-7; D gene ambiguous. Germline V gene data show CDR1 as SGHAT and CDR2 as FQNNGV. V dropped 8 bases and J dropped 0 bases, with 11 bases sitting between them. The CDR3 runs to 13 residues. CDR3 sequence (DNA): TGTGCCAGCTCTCCGGGCTTCTCCTACGAGCAGTACTTC. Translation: CASSPGFSYEQYF.

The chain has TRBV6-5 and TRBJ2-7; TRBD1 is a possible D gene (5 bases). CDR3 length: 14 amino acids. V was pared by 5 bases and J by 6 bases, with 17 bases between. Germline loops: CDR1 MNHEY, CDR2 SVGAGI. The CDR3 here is CASSPRAGYGEQYF. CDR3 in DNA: TGTGCCAGCAGTCCCCGGGCAGGGTACGGCGAGCAGTACTTC.

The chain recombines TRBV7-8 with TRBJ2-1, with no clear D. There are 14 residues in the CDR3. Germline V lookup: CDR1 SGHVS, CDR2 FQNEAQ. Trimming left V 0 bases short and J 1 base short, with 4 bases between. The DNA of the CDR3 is TGTGCCAGCAGCTTAGCGGCATCCTACAATGAGCAGTTCTTC. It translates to CASSLAASYNEQFF.

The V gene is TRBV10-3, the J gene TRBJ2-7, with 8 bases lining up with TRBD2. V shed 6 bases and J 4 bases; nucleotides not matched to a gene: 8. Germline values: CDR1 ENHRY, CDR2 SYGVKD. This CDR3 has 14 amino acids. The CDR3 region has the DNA TGTGCCATCAGCCCTGCGGGAGGTTGGTACGAGCAGTACTTC. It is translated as CAISPAGGWYEQYF.

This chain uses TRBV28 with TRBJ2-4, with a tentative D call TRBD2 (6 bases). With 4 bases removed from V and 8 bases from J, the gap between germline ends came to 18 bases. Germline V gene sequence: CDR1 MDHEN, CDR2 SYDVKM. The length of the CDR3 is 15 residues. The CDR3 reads CASSSDPGGMDIQYF. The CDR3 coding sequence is TGTGCCAGCAGTTCGGACCCTGGGGGGATGGACATTCAGTACTTC. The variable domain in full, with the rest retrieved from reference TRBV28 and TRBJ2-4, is DVKVTQSSRYLVKRTGEKVFLECVQDMDHENMFWYRQDPGLGLRLIYFSYDVKMKEKGDIPEGYSVSREKKERFSLILESASTNQTSMYLCASSSDPGGMDIQYFGAGTRLSVL.